The sequence of this T cell receptor (beta chain) was determined in a study of blood T cell repertoires in COVID-19. Study as a whole: The United States, Italy and Spain were the sources of the acute and convalescent COVID-19 samples.

Method: immunoSEQ multiplex PCR; TCRdb's copy keeps in-frame clones and lacks some. There are 100,000 to 120,000 clones in the sample; about 85% occur only once, and approximately 5% lies in the top ten. This clone was counted between two and nine times. This TCR came from a human donor in a cohort sampled during active COVID-19. Sequenced sample: peripheral blood.

The CDR3, as DNA: TGTGCCAGCAGCGTGACAGTTAACACTGAAGCTTTCTTT. It yields the protein CASSVTVNTEAFF. V is TRBV9 and J is TRBJ1-1; a possible D gene is TRBD1 (5 bases). This CDR3 has 13 amino acids. Germline V gives CDR1 SGDLS, CDR2 YYNGEE. V was cut by 2 bases and J by 2 bases, with 7 bases left in between.